This T cell receptor beta chain derives from a study of early T cells in non-severe SARS-CoV-2 infection. This CDR3 spans 13 amino acids. Per germline, CDR1 MNHEY and CDR2 SVGAGI. The V end was cut by 4 bases, the J end by 7 bases, with 11 bases between. Individual cDNA molecules each received unique molecular identifiers attached to them. TCRdb recomputed calls from the 5' RACE reads with MiXCR, one row per CDR3 protein. Of tens of thousands of distinct CDR3 sequences listed, about 14% are singletons. This receptor was identified in an adult who was a healthcare worker with PCR-confirmed SARS-CoV-2 infection or an uninfected control (not recorded which). The sample was whole blood, taken at baseline. J is TRBJ1-5 and V is TRBV6-5; D call uncertain. This CDR3 reads CASSSGPRQPQHF. CDR3 DNA: TGTGCCAGCAGTTCCGGGCCCCGGCAGCCCCAGCATTTT.